This T cell receptor (beta chain) appears in the sequencing data of a study of T cells in women clearing cervical HPV infection. Across the study: No precancer developed; the control's incident HPV16 infection cleared within 12 months.

The germline V gene encodes CDR1 SGHVS and CDR2 FQNEAQ. CDR3 length: 15 residues. V lost 0 bases and J 2 bases, leaving 11 bases between the germline ends. With regard to this clone: The read stops 3 residues short of the end of the CDR3; the missing end is completed from the germline J gene.

Sequencing used immunoSEQ multiplex PCR; TCRdb keeps in-frame clones, though not all of them. The listing contains under 40,000 clones. The source is a woman aged 18 to 75 with a cervical HPV16 infection that either progressed to CIN3+ or cleared (not recorded which). Sequenced material: blood buffy coat. The J gene is TRBJ2-7, the V gene TRBV7-8; D call uncertain. Incomplete CDR3 DNA: TGTGCCAGCAGCTTAGCCCCAGGTTTTACCTACGAG. Translating gives CASSLAPGFTYE. The whole CDR3 sequence reads CASSLAPGFTYEQYF.